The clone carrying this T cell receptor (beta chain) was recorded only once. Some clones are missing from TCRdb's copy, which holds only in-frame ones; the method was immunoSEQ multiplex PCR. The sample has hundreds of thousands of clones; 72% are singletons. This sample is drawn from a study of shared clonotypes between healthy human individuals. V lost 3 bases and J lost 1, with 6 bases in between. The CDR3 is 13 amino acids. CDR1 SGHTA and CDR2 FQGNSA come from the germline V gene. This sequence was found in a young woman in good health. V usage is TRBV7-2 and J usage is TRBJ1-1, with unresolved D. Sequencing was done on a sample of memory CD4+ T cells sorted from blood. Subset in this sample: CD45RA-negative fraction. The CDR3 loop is CASSFHGNTEAFF. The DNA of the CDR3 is TGTGCCAGCAGCTTTCACGGGAACACTGAAGCTTTCTTT.